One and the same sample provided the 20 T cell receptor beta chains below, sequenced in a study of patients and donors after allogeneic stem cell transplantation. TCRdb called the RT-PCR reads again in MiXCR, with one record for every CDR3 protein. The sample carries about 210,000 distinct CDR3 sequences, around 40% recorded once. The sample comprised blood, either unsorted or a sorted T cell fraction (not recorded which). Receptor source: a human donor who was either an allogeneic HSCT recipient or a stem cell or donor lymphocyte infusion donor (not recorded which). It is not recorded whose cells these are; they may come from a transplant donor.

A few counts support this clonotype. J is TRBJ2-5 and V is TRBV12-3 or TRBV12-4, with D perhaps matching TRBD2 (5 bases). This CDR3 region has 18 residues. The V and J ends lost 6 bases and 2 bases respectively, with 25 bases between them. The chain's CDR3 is CASRPGSTSLPGQETQYF. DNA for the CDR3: TGTGCCAGCAGGCCGGGGTCGACCTCCCTTCCTGGACAAGAGACCCAGTACTTC.

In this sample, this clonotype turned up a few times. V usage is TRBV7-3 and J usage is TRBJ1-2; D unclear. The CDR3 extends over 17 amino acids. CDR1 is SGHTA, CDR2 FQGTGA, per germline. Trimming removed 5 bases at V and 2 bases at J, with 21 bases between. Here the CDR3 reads CASSLDGDPGRNYGYTF. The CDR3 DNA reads TGTGCCAGCAGCCTGGATGGGGATCCGGGCAGAAACTATGGCTACACCTTC.

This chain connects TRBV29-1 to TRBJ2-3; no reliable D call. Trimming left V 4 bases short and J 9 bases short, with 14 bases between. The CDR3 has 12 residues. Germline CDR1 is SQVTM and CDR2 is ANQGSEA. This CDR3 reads CSVVSSLTTQYF. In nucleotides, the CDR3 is TGCAGCGTTGTAAGTAGCCTGACAACGCAGTATTTT.

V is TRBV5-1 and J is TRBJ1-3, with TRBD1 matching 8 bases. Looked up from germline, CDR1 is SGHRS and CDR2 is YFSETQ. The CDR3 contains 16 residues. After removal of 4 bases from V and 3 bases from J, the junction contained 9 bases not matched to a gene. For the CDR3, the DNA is TGCGCCAGCAGCCTTTCCCAGGGGGCGAGTGGAAACACCATATATTTT. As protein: CASSLSQGASGNTIYF.

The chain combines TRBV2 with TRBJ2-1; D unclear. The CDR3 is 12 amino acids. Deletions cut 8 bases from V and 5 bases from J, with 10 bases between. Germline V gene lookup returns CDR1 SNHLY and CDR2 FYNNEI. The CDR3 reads CASQNWDNEQFF. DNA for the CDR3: TGTGCCAGCCAAAATTGGGACAATGAGCAGTTCTTC.

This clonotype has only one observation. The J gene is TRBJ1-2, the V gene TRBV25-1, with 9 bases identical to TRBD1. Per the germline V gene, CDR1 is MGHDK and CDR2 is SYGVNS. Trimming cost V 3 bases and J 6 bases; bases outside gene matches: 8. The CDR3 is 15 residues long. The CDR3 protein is CASSEGTGFIDGYTF. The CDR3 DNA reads TGTGCCAGCAGTGAGGGGACAGGGTTTATCGATGGCTACACCTTC.

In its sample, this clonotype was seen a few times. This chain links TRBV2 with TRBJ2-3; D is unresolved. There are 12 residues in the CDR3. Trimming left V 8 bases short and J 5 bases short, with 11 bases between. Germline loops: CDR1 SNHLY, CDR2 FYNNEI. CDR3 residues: CASSISRDTQYF. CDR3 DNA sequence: TGTGCCAGCTCCATAAGTAGAGATACGCAGTATTTT.

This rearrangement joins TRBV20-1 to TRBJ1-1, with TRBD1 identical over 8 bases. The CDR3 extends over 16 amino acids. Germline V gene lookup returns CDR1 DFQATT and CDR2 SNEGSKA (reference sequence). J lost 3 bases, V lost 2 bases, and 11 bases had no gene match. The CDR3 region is CSARQTDRALHTEAFF. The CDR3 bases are TGCAGTGCTAGACAAACGGACAGGGCCCTACACACTGAAGCTTTCTTT.

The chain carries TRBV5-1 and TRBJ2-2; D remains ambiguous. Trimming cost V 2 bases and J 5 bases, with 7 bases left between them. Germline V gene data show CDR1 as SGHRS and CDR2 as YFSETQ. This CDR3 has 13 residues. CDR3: CASSLIRTGELFF. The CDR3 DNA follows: TGCGCCAGCAGCTTAATAAGGACCGGGGAGCTGTTTTTT.

The CDR3 DNA is TGTGCCAGCAGGCGCGCAGGCGGTATGACTGAAGCTTTCTTT. It is translated as CASRRAGGMTEAFF. V and J are TRBV28 and TRBJ1-1, with no clear D. CDR3 length: 14 amino acids. Germline CDR1 reads MDHEN; CDR2 reads SYDVKM. The V and J ends lost 6 bases and 5 bases respectively, with 16 bases between them.

CDR3: CASSYSRGYEQYF. DNA of the CDR3: TGTGCCAGCAGTTACTCTCGGGGTTACGAGCAGTACTTC. This chain uses TRBV6-5 with TRBJ2-7; tentatively, D is TRBD2 (5 bases). Trimming stripped 0 bases from V and 4 bases from J, with 7 bases between. This CDR3 comprises 13 residues. Germline V CDR1 and CDR2: MNHEY, SVGAGI.

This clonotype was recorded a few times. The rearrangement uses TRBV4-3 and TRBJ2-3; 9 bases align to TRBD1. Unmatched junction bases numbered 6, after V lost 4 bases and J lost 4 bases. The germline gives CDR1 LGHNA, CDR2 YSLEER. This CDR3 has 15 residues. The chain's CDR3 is CASSRRTGDSDTQYF. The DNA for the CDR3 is TGCGCCAGCAGCCGCCGGACAGGGGACTCAGATACGCAGTATTTT.

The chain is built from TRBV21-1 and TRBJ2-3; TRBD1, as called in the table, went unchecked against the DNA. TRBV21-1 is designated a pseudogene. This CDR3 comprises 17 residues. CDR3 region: CASSTTPLAGGTDTQYF. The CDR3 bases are TGTGCCAGCAGCACGACCCCCCTGGCGGGGGGCACAGATACGCAGTATTTT.

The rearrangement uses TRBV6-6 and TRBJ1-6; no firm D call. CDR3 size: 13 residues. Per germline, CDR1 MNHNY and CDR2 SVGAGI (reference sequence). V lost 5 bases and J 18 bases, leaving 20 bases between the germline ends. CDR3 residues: CASSNLPLTVYHF. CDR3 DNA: TGTGCCAGCAGTAATCTCCCCCTCACGGTCTACCACTTT.

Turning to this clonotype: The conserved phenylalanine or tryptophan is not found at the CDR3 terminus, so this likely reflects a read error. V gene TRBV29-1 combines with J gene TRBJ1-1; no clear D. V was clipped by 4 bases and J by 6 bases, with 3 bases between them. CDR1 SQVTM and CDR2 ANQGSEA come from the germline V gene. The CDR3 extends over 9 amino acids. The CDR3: CSVGSEAFL. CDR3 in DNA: TGCAGCGTTGGCTCTGAAGCTTTCTTG.

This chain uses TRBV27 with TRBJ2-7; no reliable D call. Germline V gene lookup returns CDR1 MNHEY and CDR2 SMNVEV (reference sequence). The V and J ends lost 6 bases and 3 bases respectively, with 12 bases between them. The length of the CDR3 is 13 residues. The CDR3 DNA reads TGTGCCAGCAGCCGAAGTCACTACTACGAGCAGTACTTC. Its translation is CASSRSHYYEQYF.

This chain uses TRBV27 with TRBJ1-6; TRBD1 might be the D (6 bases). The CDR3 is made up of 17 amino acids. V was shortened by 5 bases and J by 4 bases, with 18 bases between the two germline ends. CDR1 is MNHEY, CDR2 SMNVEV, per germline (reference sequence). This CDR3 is CASSPGQSRQYNSPLHF. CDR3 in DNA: TGTGCCAGCAGTCCAGGACAGAGCCGCCAGTATAATTCACCCCTCCACTTT.

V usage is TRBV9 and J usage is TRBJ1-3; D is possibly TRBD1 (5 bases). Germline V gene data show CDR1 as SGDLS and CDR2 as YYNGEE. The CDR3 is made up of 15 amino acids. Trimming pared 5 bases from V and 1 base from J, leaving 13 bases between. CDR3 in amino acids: CASRGQGLSGNTIYF. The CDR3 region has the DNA TGTGCCAGCAGGGGTCAGGGATTATCTGGAAACACCATATATTTT. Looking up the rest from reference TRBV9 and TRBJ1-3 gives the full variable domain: DSGVTQTPKHLITATGQRVTLRCSPRSGDLSVYWYQQSLDQGLQFLIQYYNGEERAKGNILERFSAQQFPDLHSELNLSSLELGDSALYFCASRGQGLSGNTIYFGEGSWLTVV.

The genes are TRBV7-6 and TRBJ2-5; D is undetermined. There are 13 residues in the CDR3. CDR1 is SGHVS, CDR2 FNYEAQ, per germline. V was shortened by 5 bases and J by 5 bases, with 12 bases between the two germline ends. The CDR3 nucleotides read TGTGCCAGCAGCAACGGCCCCGGGGAGACCCAGTACTTC. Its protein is CASSNGPGETQYF.

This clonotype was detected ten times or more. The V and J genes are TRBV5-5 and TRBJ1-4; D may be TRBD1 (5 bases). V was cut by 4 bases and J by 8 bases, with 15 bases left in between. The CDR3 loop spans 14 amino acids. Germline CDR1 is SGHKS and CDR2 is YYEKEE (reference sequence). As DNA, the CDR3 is TGTGCCAGCAGCAGGAGGTCGGGGGACGAAAAACTGTTTTTT. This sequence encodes CASSRRSGDEKLFF.